This TCR beta chain was profiled in a study of T cells in Graves' hyperthyroidism and ophthalmopathy. Uncontrolled infection, other autoimmune disease, pregnancy or lactation disqualified patients from enrolment. A few counts support this clonotype. After removal of 4 bases from V and 6 bases from J, the junction contained 9 bases not matched to a gene. The germline CDR1 and CDR2 sequences are MNHEY and SMNVEV (reference sequence). This CDR3 contains 15 residues. Amplified TCR beta CDR3 regions came from RNA transcripts. HTBI primers were employed in a first-round RT-PCR of the TCR CDR3. MiXCR, applied by TCRdb to the multiplex PCR reads, yields one record per CDR3 protein. The table has around 690,000 distinct CDR3 sequences, around 21% seen once.

This receptor was taken from a man aged 25 to 40 with Graves' ophthalmopathy. The material sequenced was blood. V usage is TRBV27 and J usage is TRBJ2-7, with 10 bases identical to TRBD2. The CDR3 DNA sequence: TGTGCCAGCAGTTCGGATTCCGGGACTAGCGTCGAGCAGTACTTC. Translating gives CASSSDSGTSVEQYF.